The 5 T cell receptor beta chains below were found in one sample sequenced in a study of beta chain features in type 1 diabetes. Of the isolated RNA, all was reverse transcribed, and so the sequenced material was expressed TCRB transcripts. Libraries were prepared by immunoSEQ multiplex PCR; TCRdb keeps only in-frame clonotypes and omits some of them. The sample shows around 400,000 clones, around an eighth of them seen only once. The material sequenced was naive CD4+ T cells from blood. The receptor set was obtained from a man in his late teens or twenties in good health.

The chain uses TRBV19 and TRBJ1-5; maybe TRBD1 (6 bases). The CDR3 length is 14 residues. V shed 7 bases and J shed 3 bases, with 13 bases lying between them. The germline V gene has CDR1 LNHDA and CDR2 SQIVND (reference sequence). DNA for the CDR3: TGTGCCAGTACCCGACAGGTAGACAATCAGCCCCAGCATTTT. It codes for CASTRQVDNQPQHF.

V gene TRBV5-4 combines with J gene TRBJ2-7; TRBD2 matches 11 bases. The CDR3 loop spans 14 amino acids. J was trimmed by 3 bases and V by 2 bases; bases with no gene match: 1. Germline CDR1 and CDR2: SGHNT and YYREEE (reference sequence). The CDR3 region is CASSFSGGDYEQYF. The CDR3 DNA reads as TGTGCCAGCAGCTTTAGCGGGGGGGACTACGAGCAGTACTTC. Supplemented by reference TRBV5-4 and TRBJ2-7, the full variable domain reads ETGVTQSPTHLIKTRGQQVTLRCSSQSGHNTVSWYQQALGQGPQFIFQYYREEENGRGNFPPRFSGLQFPNYSSELNVNALELDDSALYLCASSFSGGDYEQYFGPGTRLTVT.

This clone was observed a few times. This chain uses TRBV7-4 with TRBJ1-5; D perhaps matches TRBD1 (6 bases). The CDR3 covers 16 residues. V was cut by 2 bases and J by 5 bases, with 16 bases left in between. The germline CDR1 and CDR2 sequences are SGHVT and SQSDAQ. Written as DNA, the CDR3 is TGTGCCAGCAGCTTAACAACAGGGTACCGGGATCAGCCCCAGCATTTT. Residues: CASSLTTGYRDQPQHF. Filled out from reference TRBV7-4 and TRBJ1-5, the complete variable domain reads GAGVSQSPRYKVAKRGRDVALRCDSISGHVTLYWYRQTLGQGSEVLTYSQSDAQRDKSGRPSGRFSAERPERSVSTLKIQRTEQGDSAVYLCASSLTTGYRDQPQHFGDGTRLSIL.

About this clone itself: The sample holds other DNA sequences that translate to the same CDR3. This rearrangement joins TRBV20-1 to TRBJ2-2; no definite D call. The CDR3 is 11 amino acids. CDR1 is DFQATT, CDR2 SNEGSKA, per germline (reference sequence). The V end was cut by 5 bases, the J end by 5 bases, with 6 bases between. Written as DNA, the CDR3 is TGCAGTGCTCCACTTACCGGGGAGCTGTTTTTT. As protein: CSAPLTGELFF.

The chain employs TRBV7-2 and TRBJ2-1; D gene unclear. The V end lost 5 bases, the J end lost 6 bases, and 11 bases lay between the germline ends. The CDR3 is made up of 13 amino acids. Germline CDR1 and CDR2: SGHTA and FQGNSA. The CDR3 is CASSASFGNEQFF. CDR3 in DNA: TGTGCCAGCAGCGCGAGTTTTGGCAATGAGCAGTTCTTC.